The entry that follows covers one TCR beta chain sequence. The antigen is not known. This sample is drawn from a study of cytomegalovirus exposure and HLA in healthy donors. Findings and limits, study-wide: Under in vitro conditions, a few CMV-associated chains were confirmed as specific for CMV antigens. Reports indicated that the classifier achieved high specificity and sensitivity in diagnosing cytomegalovirus status. Versus the approximately 700-donor mean, an Asian-associated ancestry cluster reportedly showed fewer N-insertions in a later analysis. Apparent HLA restriction characterized most CMV-associated TCR beta chains in a later analysis.

The primer mix had 60 Vbeta and 13 Jbeta primers. Assay: immunoSEQ multiplex PCR; the TCRdb copy retains only in-frame clones and omits some. The sample contains about 110,000 clones, 65% to 80% of which appear only once. With 4 bases clipped from V and 4 bases from J, the junction kept 8 bases outside the gene matches. Germline CDR1 SGHRS, CDR2 YFSETQ. The CDR3 totals 16 residues. The genes are TRBV5-1 and TRBJ2-5; TRBD2 agrees at 12 bases. The specimen sequenced was PBMCs. The receptor's source is a man aged 25-45 years in good health and CMV-seropositive. The CDR3, as DNA: TGCGCCAGCAGCCCGATGACTAGCGGGGGAGGAGAGACCCAGTACTTC. It specifies CASSPMTSGGGETQYF.